This is a list of T cell receptor beta chains from one sample in a study of control samples from healthy donors and cancer patients. The table came from immunoSEQ multiplex PCR; TCRdb's copy has only in-frame clones and leaves some out. This table holds roughly 130,000 clones, roughly 92% found once. Sequencing used blood. These receptor sequences come from a man aged 25-45 years in good health. CDR3s include the opening cysteine and the closing phenylalanine or tryptophan. A D gene is named only where the DNA matches it firmly.

TRBV6-2/TRBV6-3,NA,11,TRBJ1-2,TGTGCCAGCAGTCGAGGGGCTGGCTACACCTTC,CASSRGAGYTF
TRBV2,NA,15,TRBJ2-7,TGTGCCAGCAGCGAGGGTATGGCGGCAGCCTACGAGCAGTACTTC,CASSEGMAAAYEQYF
TRBV18,TRBD2,17,TRBJ2-1,TGTGCCAGCTCACCCCGAATCTTAGCGGGAGATGGGAATGAGCAGTTCTTC,CASSPRILAGDGNEQFF
TRBV18,NA,13,TRBJ2-5,TGTGCCAGCTCACCACACCAACAAGAGACCCAGTACTTC,CASSPHQQETQYF
TRBV4-3,NA,14,TRBJ1-2,TGCGCCAGCAGCCAAGACGGAGGGAACTATGGCTACACCTTC,CASSQDGGNYGYTF
TRBV21-1,NA,16,TRBJ2-5,TGTGCCAGCAGCAAAGGGTCTAGCGGGAGGACGGAGACCCAGTACTTC,CASSKGSSGRTETQYF
TRBV6-5,NA,13,TRBJ1-1,TGTGCCAGCAGCGCGTCCGGAGTAACTGAAGCTTTCTTT,CASSASGVTEAFF
TRBV19,NA,14,TRBJ1-2,TGTGCCAGTAGTATAGGCGGCGGAGCCTATGGCTACACCTTC,CASSIGGGAYGYTF
TRBV28,NA,13,TRBJ1-2,TGTGCCAGCAGTTTTAGGGGGATCTATGGCTACACCTTC,CASSFRGIYGYTF
TRBV7-9,TRBD1,12,TRBJ1-5,TGTGCCAGCGGGACAGGGGTTCAGCCCCAGCATTTT,CASGTGVQPQHF